This T cell receptor (beta chain) was found in a study of blood T cells in healthy people across ages (dated by TCRdb to the mid-2010s). Turning to the overall study: In model experiments, template switching captured roughly one uniquely barcoded TCR beta cDNA molecule for every two T cells. Using deep sequencing normalized with unique cDNA molecular identifiers, the study measured how TCR beta repertoire diversity changes with age. To avoid experimental bias, donors of different ages were distributed randomly across sequencing lanes. The donors were divided into four age groups: young (average around 15 years), middle-aged (about 40), aged (about 60) and long-lived (about 90). Using the same blood draw, the study looked at two additional independent replicas of 1 million unique cDNA reads for two donors, one aged 18 to 29 and the other aged 80 or older. Here is what the overall study found, with its caveats: Observed TCR beta diversity per million T cells fell roughly linearly with age, and a significant reduction was already apparent by age roughly 40. The CMV infection status of donors was not known, potentially confounding age-related changes in expanded clonotypes. The percentage of naive T cells measured by flow cytometry correlated strongly with observed TCR beta diversity. Estimates of total diversity from one million sequenced T cells were regarded as lower bounds and underestimates. Because profiling used bulk unsorted PBMCs, naive and antigen-experienced compartments could not be compared conclusively. The long-lived group showed more naive CD4+ T cells, fewer expanded clones and increased TCR diversity than the aged group, suggesting age selection.

Note on this clonotype: It lacks a known antigen. Within one base of it there is no much larger clone, and no base qualities were kept.

V loses 1 base, J loses 2 bases, and the germline ends lie 11 bases apart. The CDR3 holds 15 amino acids from the cysteine to the phenylalanine. Here the CDR3 DNA is all that survives: 45 bases in frame from base 1. Taken from the germline V gene, the CDR1 and CDR2 loops are SGDLS and YYNGEE. The donors were some 39 Caucasian individuals from Russia, aged about 6 to 100 years, who were systemically healthy. About 9.8 milliliters of peripheral blood were drawn from each donor into EDTA-treated Vacutainer tubes. Ficoll-Paque density-gradient centrifugation was used to isolate PBMCs, with at least 7 million obtained per sample. Total RNA was extracted from PBMCs with Trizol reagent, with at least 6 micrograms obtained per sample. For every donor, flow cytometry on a PBMC aliquot measured the percentage of naive CD45RAhigh/CD27high T cells. Library preparation used 5' RACE. Reads for this sample came from an Illumina HiSeq 2500. A second PCR of about 7 to 12 cycles was performed with a sample-barcoded 5' primer and a J-beta primer mix. A template-switch 5' adaptor carrying 12 random nucleotides introduced a unique molecular identifier onto each TCR beta cDNA molecule. Each sample yielded at least 3 million CDR3-containing paired-end reads. The Mint cDNA synthesis kit, primed by a TRBC-specific oligonucleotide, was used to synthesize first-strand cDNA from all RNA. Following uracil-DNA glycosylase treatment, all cDNA underwent a first 18-cycle PCR with the universal primers M1SS and BC2_uni_R. Under the source paper's analysis protocol: Each sample was normalized by randomly selecting 1 million high-quality reads, each carrying a distinct molecular identifier. Instead of being binned into consensus sequences, reads that shared molecular identifiers were thrown out. CDR3 identification, clonotype clustering and error correction used MiTCR with a Q25 quality threshold and the strictest error-elimination algorithm. A nonparametric unseen species model with Euler transformation was used to estimate lower-bound total TCR beta diversity. Using fastp at Q25 and MiXCR, TCRdb reprocessed the public reads and kept productive beta chains. Rows are combined by CDR3 protein, so each entry shows the most common genes and DNA. The V and J calls follow TCRdb's processing rather than the paper's. This sample lists some 1,500,000 distinct CDR3 sequences; approximately 43% were detected once. The top ten clones comprise approximately 4.1% of the sample.

The clonotype was recovered from a woman under 30 in good health. This chain joins TRBV9 to TRBJ2-3, with the D gene not confidently named. The specimen was blood. Here the CDR3 is given as CASSVREAPTDTQYF. The sequence in DNA is TGTGCCAGCAGCGTAAGGGAAGCCCCCACAGATACGCAGTATTTT.